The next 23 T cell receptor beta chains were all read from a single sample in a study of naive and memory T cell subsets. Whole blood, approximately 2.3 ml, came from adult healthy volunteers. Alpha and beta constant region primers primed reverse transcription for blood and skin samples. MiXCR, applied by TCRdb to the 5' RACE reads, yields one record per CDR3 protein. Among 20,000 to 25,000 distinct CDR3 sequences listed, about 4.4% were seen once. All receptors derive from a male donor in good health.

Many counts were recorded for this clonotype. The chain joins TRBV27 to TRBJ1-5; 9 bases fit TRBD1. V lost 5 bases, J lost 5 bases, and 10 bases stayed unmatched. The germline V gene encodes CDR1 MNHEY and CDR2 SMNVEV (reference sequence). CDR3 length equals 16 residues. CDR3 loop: CASSPSGTGYYQPQHF. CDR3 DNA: TGTGCCAGCAGTCCATCCGGGACAGGGTATTATCAGCCCCAGCATTTT.

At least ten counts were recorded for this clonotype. The CDR3 region has the DNA TGTGCCAGCAGCTACGGACTAGCGGGAGCGGGGGAGACCCAGTACTTC. Its protein product is CASSYGLAGAGETQYF. The chain has TRBV3-1 and TRBJ2-5, with 13 nucleotides matching TRBD2. CDR1 is LGHDT and CDR2 is YNNKEL in the germline V gene (reference sequence). The CDR3 has 16 amino acids. The ends lost 5 bases at V and 5 bases at J; junction bases unmatched: 8.

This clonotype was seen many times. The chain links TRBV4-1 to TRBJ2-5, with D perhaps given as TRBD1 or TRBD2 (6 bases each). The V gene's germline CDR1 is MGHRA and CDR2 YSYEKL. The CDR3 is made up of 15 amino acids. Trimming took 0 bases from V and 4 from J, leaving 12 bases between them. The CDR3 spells CASSQDRGPTETQYF. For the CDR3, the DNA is TGCGCCAGCAGCCAAGATCGGGGGCCCACAGAGACCCAGTACTTC.

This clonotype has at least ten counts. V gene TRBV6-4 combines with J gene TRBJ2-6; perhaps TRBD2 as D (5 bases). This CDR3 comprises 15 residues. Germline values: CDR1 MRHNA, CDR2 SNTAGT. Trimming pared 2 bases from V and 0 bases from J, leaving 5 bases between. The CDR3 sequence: CASSDEGSGANVLTF. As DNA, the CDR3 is TGTGCCAGCAGTGACGAGGGCTCTGGGGCCAACGTCCTGACTTTC.

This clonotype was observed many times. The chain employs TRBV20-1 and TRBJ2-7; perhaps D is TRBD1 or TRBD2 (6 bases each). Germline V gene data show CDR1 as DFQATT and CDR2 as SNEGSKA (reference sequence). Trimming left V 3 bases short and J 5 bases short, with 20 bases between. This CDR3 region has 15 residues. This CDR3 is CSASGGLSSGHEQYF. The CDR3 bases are TGCAGTGCTAGCGGGGGCTTGTCGAGCGGGCACGAGCAGTACTTC.

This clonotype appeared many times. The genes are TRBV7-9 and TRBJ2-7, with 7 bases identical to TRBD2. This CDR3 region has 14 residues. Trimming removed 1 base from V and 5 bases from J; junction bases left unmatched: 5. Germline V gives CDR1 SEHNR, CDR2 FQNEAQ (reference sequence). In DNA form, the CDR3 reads TGTGCCAGCAGCTTAGGCGGGAGCCCTAACGAGCAGTACTTC. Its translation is CASSLGGSPNEQYF.

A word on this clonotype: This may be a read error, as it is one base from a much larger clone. The chain's CDR3 is CASSEEGTNTETQYF. CDR3 nucleotides: TGTGCCAGCAGCGAGGAGGGGACAAACACAGAAACGCAGTATTTT. The V call is TRBV9, the J call TRBJ2-3, with D perhaps given as TRBD1 or TRBD2 (6 bases each). The germline CDR1 and CDR2 sequences are SGDLS and YYNGEE. The CDR3 extends over 15 amino acids.

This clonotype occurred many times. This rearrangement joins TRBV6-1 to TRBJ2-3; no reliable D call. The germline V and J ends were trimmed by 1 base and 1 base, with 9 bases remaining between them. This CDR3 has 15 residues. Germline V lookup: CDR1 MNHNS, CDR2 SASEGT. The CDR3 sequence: CASSEVGTRTDTQYF. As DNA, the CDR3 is TGTGCCAGCAGTGAAGTTGGAACTCGCACAGATACGCAGTATTTT.

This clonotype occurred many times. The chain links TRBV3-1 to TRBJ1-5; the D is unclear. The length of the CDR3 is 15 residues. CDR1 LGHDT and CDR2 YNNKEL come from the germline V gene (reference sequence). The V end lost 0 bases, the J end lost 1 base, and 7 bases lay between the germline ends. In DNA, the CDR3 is TGTGCCAGCAGCCAAGATCAACTCAGCAATCAGCCCCAGCATTTT. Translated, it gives CASSQDQLSNQPQHF.

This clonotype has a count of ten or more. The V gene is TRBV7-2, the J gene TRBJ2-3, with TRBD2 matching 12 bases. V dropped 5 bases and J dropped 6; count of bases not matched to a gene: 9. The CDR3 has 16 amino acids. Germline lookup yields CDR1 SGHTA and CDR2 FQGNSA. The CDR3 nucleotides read TGTGCCAGCAGCCCCCCTAGCGGGGGGGCCGTGGATACGCAGTATTTT. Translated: CASSPPSGGAVDTQYF.

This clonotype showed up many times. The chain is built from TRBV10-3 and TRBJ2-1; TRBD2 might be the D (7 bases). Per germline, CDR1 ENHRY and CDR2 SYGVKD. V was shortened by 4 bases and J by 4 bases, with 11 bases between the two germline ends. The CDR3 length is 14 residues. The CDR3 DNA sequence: TGTGCCATCAGTGCGGGGGGCACATACAATGAGCAGTTCTTC. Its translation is CAISAGGTYNEQFF.

The CDR3 sequence: CASTPMAASMNTEAFF. The CDR3 region has the DNA TGTGCCAGCACCCCTATGGCAGCTAGCATGAACACTGAAGCTTTCTTT. The J gene is TRBJ1-1, the V gene TRBV11-2; D gene uncertain. Trimming shortened V by 7 bases and J by 0 bases, and 18 bases separated the two germline ends. The germline gives CDR1 SGHAT, CDR2 FQNNGV. This CDR3 is 16 amino acids long.

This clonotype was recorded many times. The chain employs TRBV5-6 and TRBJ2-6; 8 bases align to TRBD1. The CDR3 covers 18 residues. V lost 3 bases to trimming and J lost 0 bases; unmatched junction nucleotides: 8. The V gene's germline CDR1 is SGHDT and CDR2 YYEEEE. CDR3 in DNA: TGTGCCAGCAGCTCCAGGGGGCACCCTTCCTCTGGGGCCAACGTCCTGACTTTC. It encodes CASSSRGHPSSGANVLTF.

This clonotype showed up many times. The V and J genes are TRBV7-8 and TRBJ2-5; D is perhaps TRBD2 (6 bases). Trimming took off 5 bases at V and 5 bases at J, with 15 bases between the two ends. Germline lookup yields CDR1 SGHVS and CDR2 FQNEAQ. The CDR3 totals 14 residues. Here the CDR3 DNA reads TGTGCCAGCAGCCCTTTGGAGGGGAGCGAGACCCAGTACTTC. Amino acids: CASSPLEGSETQYF. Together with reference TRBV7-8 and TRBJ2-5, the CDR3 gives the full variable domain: GAGVSQSPRYKVAKRGQDVALRCDPISGHVSLFWYQQALGQGPEFLTYFQNEAQLDKSGLPSDRFFAERPEGSVSTLKIQRTQQEDSAVYLCASSPLEGSETQYFGPGTRLLVL.

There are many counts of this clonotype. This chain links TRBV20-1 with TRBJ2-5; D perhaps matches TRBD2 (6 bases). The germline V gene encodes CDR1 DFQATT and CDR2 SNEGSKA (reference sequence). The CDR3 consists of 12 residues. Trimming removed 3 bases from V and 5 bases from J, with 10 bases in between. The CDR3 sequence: CSARGGGETQYF. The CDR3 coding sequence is TGCAGTGCTAGGGGGGGAGGCGAGACCCAGTACTTC.

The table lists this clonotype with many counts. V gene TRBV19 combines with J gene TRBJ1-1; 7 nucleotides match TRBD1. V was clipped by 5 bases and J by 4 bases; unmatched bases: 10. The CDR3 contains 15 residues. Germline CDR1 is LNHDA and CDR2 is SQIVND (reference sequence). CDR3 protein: CASSEPQGPGTEAFF. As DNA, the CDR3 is TGTGCCAGTAGTGAACCACAGGGGCCTGGCACTGAAGCTTTCTTT.

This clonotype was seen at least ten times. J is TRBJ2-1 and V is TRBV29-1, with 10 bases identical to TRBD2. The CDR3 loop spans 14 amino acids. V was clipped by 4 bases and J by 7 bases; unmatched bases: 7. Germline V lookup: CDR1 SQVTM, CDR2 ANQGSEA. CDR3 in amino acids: CSVVVLAGRNEQFF. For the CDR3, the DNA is TGCAGCGTTGTAGTACTAGCGGGAAGGAATGAGCAGTTCTTC.

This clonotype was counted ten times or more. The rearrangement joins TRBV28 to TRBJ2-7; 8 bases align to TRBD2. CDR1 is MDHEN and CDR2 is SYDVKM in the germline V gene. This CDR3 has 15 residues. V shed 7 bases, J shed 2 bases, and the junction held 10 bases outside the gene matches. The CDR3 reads CASTPQASGPYEQYF. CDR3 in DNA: TGTGCCAGCACCCCCCAGGCTAGCGGGCCCTACGAGCAGTACTTC.

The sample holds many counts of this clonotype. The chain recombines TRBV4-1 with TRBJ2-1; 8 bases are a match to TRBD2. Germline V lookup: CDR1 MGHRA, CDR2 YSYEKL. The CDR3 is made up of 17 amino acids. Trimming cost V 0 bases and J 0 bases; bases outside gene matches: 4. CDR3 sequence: CASSQDSGASSYNEQFF. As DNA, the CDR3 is TGCGCCAGCAGCCAAGATAGCGGGGCAAGCTCCTACAATGAGCAGTTCTTC.

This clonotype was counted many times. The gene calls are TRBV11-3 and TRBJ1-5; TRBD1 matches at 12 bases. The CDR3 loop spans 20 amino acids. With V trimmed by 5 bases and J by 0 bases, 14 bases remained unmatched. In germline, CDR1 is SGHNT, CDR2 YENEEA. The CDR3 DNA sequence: TGTGCCAGCAGCCACCCCGGGGACAGGGGGCAGGTGGTTAGCAATCAGCCCCAGCATTTT. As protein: CASSHPGDRGQVVSNQPQHF.

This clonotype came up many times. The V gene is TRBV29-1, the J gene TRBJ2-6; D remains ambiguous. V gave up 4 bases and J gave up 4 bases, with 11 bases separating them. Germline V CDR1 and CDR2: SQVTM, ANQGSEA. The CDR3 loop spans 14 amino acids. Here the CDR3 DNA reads TGCAGCGTTGTAGGGCTCGGGGGGGCCAACGTCCTGACTTTC. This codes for CSVVGLGGANVLTF.

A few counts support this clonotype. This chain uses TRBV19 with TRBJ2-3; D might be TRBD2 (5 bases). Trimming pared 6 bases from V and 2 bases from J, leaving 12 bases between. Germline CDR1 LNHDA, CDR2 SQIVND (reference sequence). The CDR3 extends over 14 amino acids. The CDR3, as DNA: TGTGCCAGTAGGGGCAGGACTCTCACAGATACGCAGTATTTT. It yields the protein CASRGRTLTDTQYF. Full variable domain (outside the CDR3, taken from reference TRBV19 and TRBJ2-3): DGGITQSPKYLFRKEGQNVTLSCEQNLNHDAMYWYRQDPGQGLRLIYYSQIVNDFQKGDIAEGYSVSREKKESFPLTVTSAQKNPTAFYLCASRGRTLTDTQYFGPGTRLTVL.

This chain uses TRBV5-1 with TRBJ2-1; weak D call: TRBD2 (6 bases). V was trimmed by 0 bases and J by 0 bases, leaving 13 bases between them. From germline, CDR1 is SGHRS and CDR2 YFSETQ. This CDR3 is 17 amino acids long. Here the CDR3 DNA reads TGCGCCAGCAGCTTGGACGGGGGTACAAGCTCCTACAATGAGCAGTTCTTC. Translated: CASSLDGGTSSYNEQFF.